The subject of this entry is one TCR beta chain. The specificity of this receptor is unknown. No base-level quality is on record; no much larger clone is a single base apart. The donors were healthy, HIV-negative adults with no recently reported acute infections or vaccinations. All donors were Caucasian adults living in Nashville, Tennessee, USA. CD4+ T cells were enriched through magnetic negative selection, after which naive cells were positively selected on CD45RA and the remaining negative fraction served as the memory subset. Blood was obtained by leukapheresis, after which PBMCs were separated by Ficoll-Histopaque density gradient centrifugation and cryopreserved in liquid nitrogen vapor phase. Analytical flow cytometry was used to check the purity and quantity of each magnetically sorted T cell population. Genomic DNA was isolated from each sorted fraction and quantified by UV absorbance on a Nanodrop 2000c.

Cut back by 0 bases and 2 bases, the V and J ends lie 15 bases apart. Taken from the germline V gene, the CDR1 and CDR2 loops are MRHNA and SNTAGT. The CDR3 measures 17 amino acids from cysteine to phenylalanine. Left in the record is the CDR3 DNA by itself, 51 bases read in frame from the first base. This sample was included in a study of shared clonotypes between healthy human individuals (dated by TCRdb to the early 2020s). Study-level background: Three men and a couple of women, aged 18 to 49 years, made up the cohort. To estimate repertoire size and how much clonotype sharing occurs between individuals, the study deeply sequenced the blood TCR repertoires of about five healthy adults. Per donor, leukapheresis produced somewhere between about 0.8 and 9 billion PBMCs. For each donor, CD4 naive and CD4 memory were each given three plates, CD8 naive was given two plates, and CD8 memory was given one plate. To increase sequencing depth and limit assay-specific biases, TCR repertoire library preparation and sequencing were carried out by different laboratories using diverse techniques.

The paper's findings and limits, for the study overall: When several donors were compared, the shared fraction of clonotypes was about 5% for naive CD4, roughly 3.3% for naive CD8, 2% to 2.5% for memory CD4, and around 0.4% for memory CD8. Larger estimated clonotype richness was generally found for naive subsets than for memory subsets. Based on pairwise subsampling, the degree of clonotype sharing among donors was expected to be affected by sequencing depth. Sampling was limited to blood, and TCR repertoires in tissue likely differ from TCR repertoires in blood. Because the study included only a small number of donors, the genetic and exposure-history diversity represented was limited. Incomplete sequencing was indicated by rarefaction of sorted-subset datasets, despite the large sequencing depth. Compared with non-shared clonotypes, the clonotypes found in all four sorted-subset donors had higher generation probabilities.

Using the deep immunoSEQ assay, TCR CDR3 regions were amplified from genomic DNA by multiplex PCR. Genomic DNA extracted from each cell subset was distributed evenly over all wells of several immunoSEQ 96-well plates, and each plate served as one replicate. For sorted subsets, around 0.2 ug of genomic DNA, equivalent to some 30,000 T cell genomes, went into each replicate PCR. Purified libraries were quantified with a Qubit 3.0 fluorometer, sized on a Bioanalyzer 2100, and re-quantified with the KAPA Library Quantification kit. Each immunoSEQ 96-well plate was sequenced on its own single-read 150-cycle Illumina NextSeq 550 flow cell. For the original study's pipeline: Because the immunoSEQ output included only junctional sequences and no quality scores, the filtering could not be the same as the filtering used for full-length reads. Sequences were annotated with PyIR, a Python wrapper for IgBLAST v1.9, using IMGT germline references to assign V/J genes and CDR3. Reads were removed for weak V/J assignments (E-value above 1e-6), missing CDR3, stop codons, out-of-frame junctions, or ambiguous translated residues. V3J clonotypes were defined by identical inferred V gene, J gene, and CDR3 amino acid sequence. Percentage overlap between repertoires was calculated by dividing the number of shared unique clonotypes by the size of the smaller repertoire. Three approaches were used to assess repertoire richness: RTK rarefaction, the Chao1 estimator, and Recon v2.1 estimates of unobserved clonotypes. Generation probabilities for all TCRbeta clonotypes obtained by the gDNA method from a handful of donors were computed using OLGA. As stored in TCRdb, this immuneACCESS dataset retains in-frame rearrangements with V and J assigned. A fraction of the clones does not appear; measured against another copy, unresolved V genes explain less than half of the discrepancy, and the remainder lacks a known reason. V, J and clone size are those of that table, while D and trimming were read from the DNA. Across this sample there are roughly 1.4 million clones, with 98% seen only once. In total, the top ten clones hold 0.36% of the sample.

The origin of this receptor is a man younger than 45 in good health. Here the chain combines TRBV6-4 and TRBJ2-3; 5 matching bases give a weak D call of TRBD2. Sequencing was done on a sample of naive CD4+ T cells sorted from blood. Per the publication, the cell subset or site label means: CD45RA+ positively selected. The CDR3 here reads CASSDSSGGAYTDTQYF. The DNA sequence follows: TGTGCCAGCAGTGACTCGAGCGGAGGTGCCTACACAGATACGCAGTATTTT.